The 5 T cell receptor beta chains below come from one sample, sequenced in a study of response to subunit inactivated influenza vaccine. In TCRdb, the RT-PCR reads were re-called with MiXCR into one record per CDR3 protein. The sample has roughly 760,000 distinct CDR3 sequences, over 20% seen once. The material sequenced was PBMCs from blood, taken less than 6 days after vaccination. Receptors originate from a man aged 50 to 60 who received an inactivated influenza vaccine.

The CDR3 here is CASSISGRRNEQFF. The CDR3 DNA follows: TGTGCCAGCAGCATTAGCGGGAGGAGAAATGAGCAGTTCTTC. This chain connects TRBV3-1 to TRBJ2-1; 10 bases agree with TRBD2. After removal of 5 bases from V and 7 bases from J, the junction contained 5 bases not matched to a gene. CDR1 and CDR2 from the germline V gene are LGHDT and YNNKEL (reference sequence). This CDR3 has 14 residues.

This clonotype was counted many times. The rearrangement joins TRBV7-9 to TRBJ2-1; 10 bases are a match to TRBD2. This CDR3 contains 16 residues. Germline V gene lookup returns CDR1 SEHNR and CDR2 FQNEAQ (reference sequence). V was clipped by 4 bases and J by 5 bases; unmatched bases: 8. The CDR3 bases are TGTGCCAGCAGCTCCCGGGGAGCGGGGGGGAACAATGAGCAGTTCTTC. Translating it yields CASSSRGAGGNNEQFF.

The chain employs TRBV2 and TRBJ2-5; 9 bases match TRBD1. The germline gives CDR1 SNHLY, CDR2 FYNNEI. Trimming cost V 6 bases and J 5 bases; bases outside gene matches: 4. The CDR3 sequence is 13 residues long. The DNA of the CDR3 is TGTGCCAGCAGACACAGGGGGCCGGAGACCCAGTACTTC. Translation: CASRHRGPETQYF.

The gene calls are TRBV10-3 and TRBJ1-1; no definite D call. The V gene lost 10 bases and the J gene lost 1 base, with 16 bases spanning the gap. The length of the CDR3 is 14 residues. From germline, CDR1 is ENHRY and CDR2 SYGVKD. The CDR3 coding sequence is TGTGCCACCTGCCGGGTAACGTCGAACACTGAAGCTTTCTTT. This encodes CATCRVTSNTEAFF.

This clonotype was observed a handful of times. The chain links TRBV24-1 to TRBJ2-1; 10 positions agree with TRBD1. Looked up from germline, CDR1 is KGHDR and CDR2 is SFDVKD. V was clipped by 4 bases and J by 6 bases; unmatched bases: 5. This CDR3 is built from 15 residues. The DNA for the CDR3 is TGTGCCACCAGTGACCCGAGGACAGGGGGCAATGAGCAGTTCTTC. Translating gives CATSDPRTGGNEQFF.